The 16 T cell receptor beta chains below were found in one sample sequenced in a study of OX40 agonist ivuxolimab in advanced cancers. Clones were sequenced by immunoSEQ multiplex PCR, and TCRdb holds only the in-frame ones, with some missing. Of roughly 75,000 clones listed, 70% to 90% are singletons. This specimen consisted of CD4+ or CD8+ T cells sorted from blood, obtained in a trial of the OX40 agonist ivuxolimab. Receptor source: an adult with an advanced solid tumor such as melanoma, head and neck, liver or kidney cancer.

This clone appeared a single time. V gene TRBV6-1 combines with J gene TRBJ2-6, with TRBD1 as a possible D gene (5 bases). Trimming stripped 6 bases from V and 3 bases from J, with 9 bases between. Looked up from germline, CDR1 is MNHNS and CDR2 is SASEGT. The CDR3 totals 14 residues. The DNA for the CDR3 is TGTGCCAGCAGGGCAGGGTTTGGGGCCAACGTCCTGACTTTC. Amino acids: CASRAGFGANVLTF.

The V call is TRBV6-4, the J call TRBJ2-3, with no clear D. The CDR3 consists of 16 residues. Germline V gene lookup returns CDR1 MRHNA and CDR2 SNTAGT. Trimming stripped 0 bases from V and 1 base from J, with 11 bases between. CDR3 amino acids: CASSDSEDRGTDTQYF. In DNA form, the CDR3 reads TGTGCCAGCAGTGACTCTGAGGACCGGGGCACAGATACGCAGTATTTT.

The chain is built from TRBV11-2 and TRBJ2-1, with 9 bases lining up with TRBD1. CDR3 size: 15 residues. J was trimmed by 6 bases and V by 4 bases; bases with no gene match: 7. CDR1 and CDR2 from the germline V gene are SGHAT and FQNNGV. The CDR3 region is CASSSGQGGVNEQFF. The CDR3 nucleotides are TGTGCCAGCAGCTCGGGACAGGGTGGTGTCAATGAGCAGTTCTTC.

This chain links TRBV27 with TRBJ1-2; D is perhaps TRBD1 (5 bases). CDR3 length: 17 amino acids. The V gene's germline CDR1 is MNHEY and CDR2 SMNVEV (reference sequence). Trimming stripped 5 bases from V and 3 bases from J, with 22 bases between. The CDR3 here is CASSLREGHHPHYGYTF. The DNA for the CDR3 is TGTGCCAGCAGTCTCCGGGAGGGGCACCACCCTCACTATGGCTACACCTTC.

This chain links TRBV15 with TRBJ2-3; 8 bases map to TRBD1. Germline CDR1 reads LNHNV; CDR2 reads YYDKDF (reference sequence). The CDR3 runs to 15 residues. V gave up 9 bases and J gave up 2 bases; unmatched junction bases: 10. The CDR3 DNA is TGTGCCACGGCACAACCGGGACAGGCCACAGATACGCAGTATTTT. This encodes CATAQPGQATDTQYF.

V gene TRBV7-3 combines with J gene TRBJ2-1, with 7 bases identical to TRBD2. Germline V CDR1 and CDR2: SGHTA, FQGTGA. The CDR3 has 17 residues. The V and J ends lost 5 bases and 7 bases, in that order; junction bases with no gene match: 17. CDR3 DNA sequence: TGTGCCAGCAGCGTACAATCCGGGGCTTCTAGCGGTAATGAGCAGTTCTTC. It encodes CASSVQSGASSGNEQFF.

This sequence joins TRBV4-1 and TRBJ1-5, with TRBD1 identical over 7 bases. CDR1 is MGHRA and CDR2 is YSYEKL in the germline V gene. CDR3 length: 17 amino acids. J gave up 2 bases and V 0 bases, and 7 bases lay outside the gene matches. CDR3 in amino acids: CASSQDRGTVGNQPQHF. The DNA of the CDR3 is TGCGCCAGCAGCCAAGATCGAGGGACAGTCGGCAATCAGCCCCAGCATTTT.

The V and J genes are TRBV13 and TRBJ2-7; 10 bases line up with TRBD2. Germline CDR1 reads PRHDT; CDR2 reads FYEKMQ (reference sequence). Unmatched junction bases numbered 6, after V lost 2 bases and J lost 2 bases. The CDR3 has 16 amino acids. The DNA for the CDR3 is TGTGCCAGCAGCTTATTACTAGCGGGAACAACCTACGAGCAGTACTTC. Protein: CASSLLLAGTTYEQYF.

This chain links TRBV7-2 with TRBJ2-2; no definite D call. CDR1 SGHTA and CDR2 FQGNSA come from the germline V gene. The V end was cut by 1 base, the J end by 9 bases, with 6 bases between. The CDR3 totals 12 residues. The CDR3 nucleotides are TGTGCCAGCAGCTTAGAGTTTCGGGAGCTGTTTTTT. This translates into CASSLEFRELFF.

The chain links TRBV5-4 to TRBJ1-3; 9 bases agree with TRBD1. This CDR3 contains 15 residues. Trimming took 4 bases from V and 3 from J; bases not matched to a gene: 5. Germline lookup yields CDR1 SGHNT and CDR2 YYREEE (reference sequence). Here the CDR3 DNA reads TGTGCCAGCAGCCCGGGACAGGGAATTGGAAACACCATATATTTT. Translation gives CASSPGQGIGNTIYF. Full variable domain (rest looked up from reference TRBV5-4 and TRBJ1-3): ETGVTQSPTHLIKTRGQQVTLRCSSQSGHNTVSWYQQALGQGPQFIFQYYREEENGRGNFPPRFSGLQFPNYSSELNVNALELDDSALYLCASSPGQGIGNTIYFGEGSWLTVV.

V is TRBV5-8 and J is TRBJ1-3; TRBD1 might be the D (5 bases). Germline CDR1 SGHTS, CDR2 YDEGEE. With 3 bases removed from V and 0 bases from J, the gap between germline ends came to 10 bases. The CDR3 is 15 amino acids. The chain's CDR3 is CASSSGLVSGNTIYF. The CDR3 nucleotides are TGTGCCAGCAGCTCGGGACTGGTCTCTGGAAACACCATATATTTT.

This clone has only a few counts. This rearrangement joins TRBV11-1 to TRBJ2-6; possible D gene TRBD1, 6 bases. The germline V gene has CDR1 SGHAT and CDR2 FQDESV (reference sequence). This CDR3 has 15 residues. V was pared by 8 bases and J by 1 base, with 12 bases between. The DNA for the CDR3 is TGTGCCAGCGGTTTCCAGGGGTCTGGGGCCAACGTCCTGACTTTC. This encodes CASGFQGSGANVLTF.

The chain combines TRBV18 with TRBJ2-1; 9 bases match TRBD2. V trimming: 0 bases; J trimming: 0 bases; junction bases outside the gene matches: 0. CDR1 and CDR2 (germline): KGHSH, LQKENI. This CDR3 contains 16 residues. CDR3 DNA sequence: TGTGCCAGCTCACCACCACTAGCGGGCTCCTACAATGAGCAGTTCTTC. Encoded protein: CASSPPLAGSYNEQFF.

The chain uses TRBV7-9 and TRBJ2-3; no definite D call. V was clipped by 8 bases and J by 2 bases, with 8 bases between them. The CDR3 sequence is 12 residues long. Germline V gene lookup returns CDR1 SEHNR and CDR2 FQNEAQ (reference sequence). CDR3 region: CASAYSTDTQYF. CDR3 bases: TGTGCCAGCGCTTATTCCACAGATACGCAGTATTTT. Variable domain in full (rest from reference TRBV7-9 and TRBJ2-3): DTGVSQNPRHKITKRGQNVTFRCDPISEHNRLYWYRQTLGQGPEFLTYFQNEAQLEKSRLLSDRFSAERPKGSFSTLEIQRTEQGDSAMYLCASAYSTDTQYFGPGTRLTVL.

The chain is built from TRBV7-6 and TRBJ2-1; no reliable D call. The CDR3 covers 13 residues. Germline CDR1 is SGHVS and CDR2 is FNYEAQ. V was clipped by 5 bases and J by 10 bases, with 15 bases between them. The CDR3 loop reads CASSLQLVGEQFF. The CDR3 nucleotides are TGTGCCAGCAGCCTCCAGCTGGTAGGGGAGCAGTTCTTC. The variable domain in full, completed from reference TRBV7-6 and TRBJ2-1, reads GAGVSQSPRYKVTKRGQDVALRCDPISGHVSLYWYRQALGQGPEFLTYFNYEAQQDKSGLPNDRFSAERPEGSISTLTIQRTEQRDSAMYRCASSLQLVGEQFFGPGTRLTVL.

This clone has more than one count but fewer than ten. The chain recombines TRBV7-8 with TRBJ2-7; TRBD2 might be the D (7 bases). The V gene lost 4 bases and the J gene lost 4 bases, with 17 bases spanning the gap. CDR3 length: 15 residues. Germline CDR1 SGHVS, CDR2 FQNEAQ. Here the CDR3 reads CASSSRAGAPYEQYF. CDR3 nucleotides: TGTGCCAGCAGCTCAAGGGCGGGGGCCCCTTACGAGCAGTACTTC.